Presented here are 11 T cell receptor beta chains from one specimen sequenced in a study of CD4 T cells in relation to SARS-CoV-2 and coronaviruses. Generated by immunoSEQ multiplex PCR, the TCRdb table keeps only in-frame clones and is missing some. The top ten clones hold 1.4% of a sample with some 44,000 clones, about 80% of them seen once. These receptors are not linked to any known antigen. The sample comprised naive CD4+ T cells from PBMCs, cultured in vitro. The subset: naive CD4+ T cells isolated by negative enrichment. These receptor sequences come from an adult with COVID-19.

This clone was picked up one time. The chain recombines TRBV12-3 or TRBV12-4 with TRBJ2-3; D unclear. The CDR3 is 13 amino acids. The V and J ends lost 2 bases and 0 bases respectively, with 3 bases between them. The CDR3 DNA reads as TGTGCCAGCAGTTTACATAGCACAGATACGCAGTATTTT. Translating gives CASSLHSTDTQYF.

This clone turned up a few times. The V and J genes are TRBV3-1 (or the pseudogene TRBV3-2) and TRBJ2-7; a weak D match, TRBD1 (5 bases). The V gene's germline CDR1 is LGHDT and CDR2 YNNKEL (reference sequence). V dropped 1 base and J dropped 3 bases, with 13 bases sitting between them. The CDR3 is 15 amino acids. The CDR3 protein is CASSQGPQAHYEQYF. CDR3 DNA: TGTGCCAGCAGCCAAGGACCACAGGCGCACTACGAGCAGTACTTC.

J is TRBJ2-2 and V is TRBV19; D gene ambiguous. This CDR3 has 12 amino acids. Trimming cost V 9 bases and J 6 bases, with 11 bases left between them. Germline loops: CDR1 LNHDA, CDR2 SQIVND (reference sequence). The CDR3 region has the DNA TGTGCCAGCAGTGAACCTCCCGGGGAGCTGTTTTTT. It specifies CASSEPPGELFF. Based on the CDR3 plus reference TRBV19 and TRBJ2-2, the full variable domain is DGGITQSPKYLFRKEGQNVTLSCEQNLNHDAMYWYRQDPGQGLRLIYYSQIVNDFQKGDIAEGYSVSREKKESFPLTVTSAQKNPTAFYLCASSEPPGELFFGEGSRLTVL.

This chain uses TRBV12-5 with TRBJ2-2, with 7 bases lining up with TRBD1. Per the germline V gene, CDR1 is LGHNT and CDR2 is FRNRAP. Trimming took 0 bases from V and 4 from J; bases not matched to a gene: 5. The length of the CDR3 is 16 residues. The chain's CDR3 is CASGLVSTGTTGELFF. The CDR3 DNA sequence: TGTGCTAGTGGTTTGGTTTCGACAGGGACCACCGGGGAGCTGTTTTTT.

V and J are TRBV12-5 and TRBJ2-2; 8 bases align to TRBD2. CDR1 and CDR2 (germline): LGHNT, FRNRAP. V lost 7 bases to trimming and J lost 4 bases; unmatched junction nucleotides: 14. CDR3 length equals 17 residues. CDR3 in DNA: TGTGCTAGTGCCTATTCTGGGCTAGCGGGCAGCACCGGGGAGCTGTTTTTT. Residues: CASAYSGLAGSTGELFF.

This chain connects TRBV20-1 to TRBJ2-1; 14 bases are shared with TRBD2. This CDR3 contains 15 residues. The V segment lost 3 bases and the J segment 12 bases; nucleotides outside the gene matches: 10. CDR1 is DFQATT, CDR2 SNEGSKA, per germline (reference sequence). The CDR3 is CSASLGLAGAPWQFF. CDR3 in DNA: TGCAGTGCTAGTCTGGGACTAGCGGGAGCGCCTTGGCAGTTCTTC.

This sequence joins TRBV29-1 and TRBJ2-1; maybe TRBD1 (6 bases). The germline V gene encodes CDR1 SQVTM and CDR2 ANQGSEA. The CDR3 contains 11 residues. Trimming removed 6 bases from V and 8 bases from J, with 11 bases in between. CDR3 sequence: CSVRTAHEQFF. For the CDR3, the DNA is TGCAGCGTACGGACAGCACATGAGCAGTTCTTC.

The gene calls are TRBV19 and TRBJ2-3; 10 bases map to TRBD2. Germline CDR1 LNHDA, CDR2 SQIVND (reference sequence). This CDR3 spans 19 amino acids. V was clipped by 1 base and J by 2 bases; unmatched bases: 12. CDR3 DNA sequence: TGTGCCAGTAGTATAGTCGGCGGAAGACTAGCGGGCCTCACAGATACGCAGTATTTT. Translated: CASSIVGGRLAGLTDTQYF.

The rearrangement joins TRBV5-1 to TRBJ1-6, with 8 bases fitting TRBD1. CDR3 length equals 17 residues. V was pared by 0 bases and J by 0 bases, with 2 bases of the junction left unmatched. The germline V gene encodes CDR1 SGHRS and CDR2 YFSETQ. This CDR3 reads CASSLGQGNSYNSPLHF. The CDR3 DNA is TGCGCCAGCAGCTTGGGACAGGGGAACTCCTATAATTCACCCCTCCACTTT.

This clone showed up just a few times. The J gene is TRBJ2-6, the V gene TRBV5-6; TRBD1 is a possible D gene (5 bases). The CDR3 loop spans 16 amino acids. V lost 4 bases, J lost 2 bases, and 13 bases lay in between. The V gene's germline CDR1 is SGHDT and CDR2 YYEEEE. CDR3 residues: CASSTDSYPGANVLTF. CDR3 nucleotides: TGTGCCAGCAGCACTGACAGTTACCCTGGGGCCAACGTCCTGACTTTC.

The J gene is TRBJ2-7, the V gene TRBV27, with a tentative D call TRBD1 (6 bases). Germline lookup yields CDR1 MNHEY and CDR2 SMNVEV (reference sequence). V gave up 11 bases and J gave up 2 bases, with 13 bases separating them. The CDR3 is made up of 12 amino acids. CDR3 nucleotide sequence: TGTGCCGTCGGTGACAGGACCTACGAGCAGTACTTC. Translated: CAVGDRTYEQYF.